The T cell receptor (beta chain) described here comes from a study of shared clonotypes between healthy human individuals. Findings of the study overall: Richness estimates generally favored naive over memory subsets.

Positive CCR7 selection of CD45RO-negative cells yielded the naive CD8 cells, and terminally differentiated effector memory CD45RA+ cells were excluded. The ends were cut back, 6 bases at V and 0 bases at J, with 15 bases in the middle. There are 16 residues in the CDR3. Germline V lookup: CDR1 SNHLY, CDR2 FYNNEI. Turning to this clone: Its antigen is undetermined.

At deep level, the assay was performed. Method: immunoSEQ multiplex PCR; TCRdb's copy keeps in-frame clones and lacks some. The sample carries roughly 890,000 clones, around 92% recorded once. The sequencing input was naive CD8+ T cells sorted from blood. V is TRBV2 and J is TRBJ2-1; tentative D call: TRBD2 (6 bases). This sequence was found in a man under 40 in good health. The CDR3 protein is CASSLAPWSSYNEQFF. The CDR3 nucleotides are TGTGCCAGCAGCCTAGCGCCCTGGAGCTCCTACAATGAGCAGTTCTTC. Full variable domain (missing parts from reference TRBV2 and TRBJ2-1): EPEVTQTPSHQVTQMGQEVILRCVPISNHLYFYWYRQILGQKVEFLVSFYNNEISEKSEIFDDQFSVERPDGSNFTLKIRSTKLEDSAMYFCASSLAPWSSYNEQFFGPGTRLTVL.